These T cell receptor beta chains were read from a single sample in a study of T cell repertoires in cytomegalovirus infection. TCRdb fed the reads into MiXCR, producing one record per CDR3 protein. Here the sample spans fewer than 300,000 distinct CDR3 sequences, about 26% being singletons. The sequenced material came from PBMCs. The receptor set was obtained from a human donor in good health (CMV status not recorded). Some clones in this sample may be carry-over from other donors' samples. Each CDR3 is given with its conserved first and last residue. The D gene is left open where the match is weak. Clone size is stated in some rows and not others, as once, few, many or a class when expanded.

D gene	V gene	J gene	clone size	CDR3 DNA	CDR3 protein
.	TRBV28	TRBJ2-5	.	TGTGCCAGCAGCGCCCTATTGGGAGCAGCGGAGACCCAGTACTTC	CASSALLGAAETQYF
TRBD2	TRBV6-2/TRBV6-3	TRBJ2-7	few	TGTGCCAGCAGTTTTCTAGCGGGAGCGTACGAGCAGTACTTC	CASSFLAGAYEQYF
TRBD2	TRBV20-1	TRBJ2-1	.	TGCAGTGCTAGAGTTAGCGGGGGGCCTAGCTCCTACAATGAGCAGTTCTTC	CSARVSGGPSSYNEQFF
.	TRBV12-3/TRBV12-4	TRBJ2-7	few	TGTGCCAGCAGTTTAGGGGGGCAGCAGTACTTC	CASSLGGQQYF
TRBD1	TRBV20-1	TRBJ1-6	.	TGCAGTGCTAGAGAGGCGGGACAGTTGAATTCACCCCTCCACTTT	CSAREAGQLNSPLHF
.	TRBV4-1	TRBJ1-6	.	TGCGCCAGCAGCCAAGATCCTGATTATAATTCACCCCTCCACTTT	CASSQDPDYNSPLHF
.	TRBV7-2	TRBJ1-5	.	TGTGCCAGCAGCGCCCCCGGACATAGAAATCAGCCCCAGCATTTT	CASSAPGHRNQPQHF
.	TRBV6-5	TRBJ1-1	.	TGTGCCAGCAGTTACTGGGGGGCGAACACTGAAGCTTTCTTT	CASSYWGANTEAFF
.	TRBV4-1	TRBJ1-4	.	TGCGCCAGCAGCCAGCCGGGGGGGGCTAATGAAAAACTGTTTTTT	CASSQPGGANEKLFF
TRBD1	TRBV20-1	TRBJ1-6	.	TGCAGTGCTAGAGATCTCAGAGGGGACAGGGCAAGAGTCATCCACTTT	CSARDLRGDRARVIHF
.	TRBV7-6	TRBJ1-5	many	TGTGCCAGCAGCGGAACGGGGGATCAGCCCCAGCATTTT	CASSGTGDQPQHF
.	TRBV28	TRBJ2-3	few	TGTGCCAGCACCCTTACGGGGGGCACAGATACGCAGTATTTT	CASTLTGGTDTQYF
.	TRBV4-3	TRBJ2-3	.	TGCGCCAGCAGCCAAGATCACAGGGGGCTAGCGGGAGAGGTTCCAGATACGCAGTATTTT	CASSQDHRGLAGEVPDTQYF
TRBD1	TRBV7-2	TRBJ1-6	.	TGTGCCAGCAGCCCTGTACAGGGGGTGGATTCACCCCTCCACTTT	CASSPVQGVDSPLHF
.	TRBV28	TRBJ1-2	.	TGTGCCAGCAGTTTAGTGGCTAGGAAAGGGACCTATGGCTACACCTTC	CASSLVARKGTYGYTF
TRBD2	TRBV28	TRBJ2-7	many	TGTGCCAGCAGTTTATGGATAGCGGGAGGGCCGAACGAGCAGTACTTC	CASSLWIAGGPNEQYF
TRBD1	TRBV7-2	TRBJ2-7	many	TGTGCCAGCAGCTTCATCGGGACAGTAGTCTACGAGCAGTACTTC	CASSFIGTVVYEQYF
.	TRBV11-2	TRBJ2-1	many	TGTGCCAGCAGCCCCTACGTTCGAAGCTCCTACAATGAGCAGTTCTTC	CASSPYVRSSYNEQFF
.	TRBV28	TRBJ1-2	.	TGTGCCAGCAGTTTAGATGGCTTCGCGGGATATAACTATGGCTACACCTTC	CASSLDGFAGYNYGYTF
TRBD1	TRBV28	TRBJ1-2	.	TGTGCCAGCAGTTCCCAGTGGGACAGGGGGGGTTATGGCTACACCTTC	CASSSQWDRGGYGYTF
.	TRBV7-2	TRBJ2-5	.	TGTGCCAGCAGCTTCTCGTGGACTACCCAAGAGACCCAGTACTTC	CASSFSWTTQETQYF
.	TRBV5-1	TRBJ2-1	.	TGCGCCAGCAGCTTTCAGGGTAATGAGCAGTTCTTC	CASSFQGNEQFF
.	TRBV28	TRBJ2-3	.	TGTGCCAGCAGTTTACAGTGGGGAGTTGATACGCAGTATTTT	CASSLQWGVDTQYF
.	TRBV7-2	TRBJ2-1	many	TGTGCCAGCAGAAGGGGAGGAGGTTCCAATGAGCAGTTCTTC	CASRRGGGSNEQFF
.	TRBV6-6	TRBJ2-3	many	TGTGCCAGCAGTCCGTGGACGGGGGACACAGATACGCAGTATTTT	CASSPWTGDTDTQYF
TRBD2	TRBV7-2	TRBJ2-1	few	TGTGCCAGCAGCCCGGACTCCGGGGGGACTGAGCAGTTCTTC	CASSPDSGGTEQFF
.	TRBV5-1	TRBJ2-7	.	TGCGCCAGCAGCTTGTTATCTTCCATAATCGAGGACGAGCAGTACTTC	CASSLLSSIIEDEQYF
TRBD2	TRBV6-2/TRBV6-3	TRBJ2-5	many	TGTGCCAGCAGTTATCCCCAACGGGACTATCAAGAGACCCAGTACTTC	CASSYPQRDYQETQYF
.	TRBV7-2	TRBJ2-7	few	TGTGCCAGCAGCCGTCGAACGCCGAGCTCCTACGAGCAGTACTTC	CASSRRTPSSYEQYF
TRBD1	TRBV12-3/TRBV12-4	TRBJ1-6	.	TGTGCCAGCAGCCCCAGGGACAGGGATTCACCCCTCCACTTT	CASSPRDRDSPLHF